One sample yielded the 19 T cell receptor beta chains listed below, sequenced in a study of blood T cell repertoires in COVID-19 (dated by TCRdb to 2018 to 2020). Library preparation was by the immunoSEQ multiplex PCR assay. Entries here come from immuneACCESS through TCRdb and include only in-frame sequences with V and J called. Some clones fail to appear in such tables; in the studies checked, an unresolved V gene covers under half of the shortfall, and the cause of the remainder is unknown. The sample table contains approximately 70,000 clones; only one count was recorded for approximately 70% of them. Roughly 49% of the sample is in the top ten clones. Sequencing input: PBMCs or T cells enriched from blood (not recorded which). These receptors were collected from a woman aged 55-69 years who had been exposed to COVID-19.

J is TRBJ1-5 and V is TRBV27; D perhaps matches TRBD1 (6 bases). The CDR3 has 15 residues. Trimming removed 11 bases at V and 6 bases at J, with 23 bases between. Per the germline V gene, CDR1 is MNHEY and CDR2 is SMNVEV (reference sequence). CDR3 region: CAADSTISIGQPQHF. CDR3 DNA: TGTGCCGCGGACAGCACGATTTCAATTGGTCAGCCCCAGCATTTT.

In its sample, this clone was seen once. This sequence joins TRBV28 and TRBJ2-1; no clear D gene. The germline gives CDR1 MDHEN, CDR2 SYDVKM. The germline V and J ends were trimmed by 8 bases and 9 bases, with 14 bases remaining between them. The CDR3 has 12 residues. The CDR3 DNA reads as TGTGCCAGCTGCCATGGGCTCGGTGAGCAGTTCTTC. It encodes CASCHGLGEQFF.

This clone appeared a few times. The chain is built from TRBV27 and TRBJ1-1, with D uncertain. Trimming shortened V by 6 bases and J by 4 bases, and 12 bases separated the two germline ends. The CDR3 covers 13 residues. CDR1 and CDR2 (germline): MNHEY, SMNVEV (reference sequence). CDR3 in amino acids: CASSPVVGTEAFF. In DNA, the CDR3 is TGTGCCAGCAGCCCGGTAGTTGGCACTGAAGCTTTCTTT.

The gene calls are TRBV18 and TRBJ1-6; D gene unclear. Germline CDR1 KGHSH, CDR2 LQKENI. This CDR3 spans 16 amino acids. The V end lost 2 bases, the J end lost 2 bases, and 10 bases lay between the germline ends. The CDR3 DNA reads TGTGCCAGCTCACCAGTCGTTTCAGCCTATAATTCACCCCTCCACTTT. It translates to CASSPVVSAYNSPLHF.

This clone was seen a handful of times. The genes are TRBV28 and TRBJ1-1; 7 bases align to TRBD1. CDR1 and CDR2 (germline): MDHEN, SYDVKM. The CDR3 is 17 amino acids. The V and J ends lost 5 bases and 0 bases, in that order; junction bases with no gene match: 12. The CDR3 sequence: CASSPIEGGWMNTEAFF. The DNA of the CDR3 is TGTGCCAGCAGTCCTATCGAAGGGGGCTGGATGAACACTGAAGCTTTCTTT.

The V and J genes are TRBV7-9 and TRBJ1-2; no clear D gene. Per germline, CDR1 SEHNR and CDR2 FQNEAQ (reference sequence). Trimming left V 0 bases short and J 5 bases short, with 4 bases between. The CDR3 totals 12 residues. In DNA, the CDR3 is TGTGCCAGCAGCTTAGCAGCTTATGGCTACACCTTC. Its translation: CASSLAAYGYTF.

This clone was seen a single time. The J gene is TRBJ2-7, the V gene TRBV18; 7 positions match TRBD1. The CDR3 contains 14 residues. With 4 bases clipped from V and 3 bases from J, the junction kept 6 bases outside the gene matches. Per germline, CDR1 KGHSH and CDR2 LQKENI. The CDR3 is CASSLSRDSYEQYF. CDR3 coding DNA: TGTGCCAGCTCACTATCCCGGGACAGCTACGAGCAGTACTTC.

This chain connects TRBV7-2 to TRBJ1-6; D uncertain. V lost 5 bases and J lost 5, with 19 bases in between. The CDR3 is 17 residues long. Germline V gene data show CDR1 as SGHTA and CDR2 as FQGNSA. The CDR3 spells CASSLKGGWGNNSPLHF. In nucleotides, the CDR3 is TGTGCCAGCAGCCTAAAGGGAGGTTGGGGAAATAATTCACCCCTCCACTTT.

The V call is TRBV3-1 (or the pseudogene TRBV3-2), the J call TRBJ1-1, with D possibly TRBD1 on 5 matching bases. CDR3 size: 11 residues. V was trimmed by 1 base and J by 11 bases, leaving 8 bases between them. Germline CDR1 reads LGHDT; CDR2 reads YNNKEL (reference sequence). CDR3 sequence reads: CASSQGGRAFF. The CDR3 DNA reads TGTGCCAGCAGCCAAGGGGGGAGGGCTTTCTTT.

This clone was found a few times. The CDR3 is CASRTTGIGGQYF. CDR3 coding DNA: TGTGCCAGCAGGACTACAGGGATAGGGGGGCAGTACTTC. J is TRBJ2-7 and V is TRBV5-8; the D gene is possibly TRBD1 (6 bases). Germline values: CDR1 SGHTS, CDR2 YDEGEE. CDR3 length equals 13 residues. V dropped 5 bases and J dropped 9 bases, with 18 bases sitting between them.

The DNA for the CDR3 is TGTGCCAGCAGCCTGGCGGACTCCGGGGAGCTGTTTTTT. It codes for CASSLADSGELFF. The chain recombines TRBV7-7 with TRBJ2-2; possibly TRBD2 for D (5 bases). With 5 bases removed from V and 6 bases from J, the gap between germline ends came to 10 bases. Germline CDR1 reads SSHAT; CDR2 reads FNYEAQ (reference sequence). The CDR3 consists of 13 residues.

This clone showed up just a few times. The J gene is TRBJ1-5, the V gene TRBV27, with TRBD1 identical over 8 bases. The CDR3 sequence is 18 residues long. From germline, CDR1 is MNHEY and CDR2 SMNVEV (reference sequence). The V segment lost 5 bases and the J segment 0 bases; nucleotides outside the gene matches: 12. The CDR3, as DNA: TGTGCCAGCAGTCCACGACAGGGGTTGGGGTATAGCAATCAGCCCCAGCATTTT. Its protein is CASSPRQGLGYSNQPQHF.

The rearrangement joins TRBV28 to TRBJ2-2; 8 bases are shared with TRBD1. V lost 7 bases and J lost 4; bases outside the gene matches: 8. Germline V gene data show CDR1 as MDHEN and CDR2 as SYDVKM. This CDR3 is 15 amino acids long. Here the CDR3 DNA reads TGTGCCAGCACCAGGGGGCTAGCGCTCACCGGGGAGCTGTTTTTT. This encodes CASTRGLALTGELFF.

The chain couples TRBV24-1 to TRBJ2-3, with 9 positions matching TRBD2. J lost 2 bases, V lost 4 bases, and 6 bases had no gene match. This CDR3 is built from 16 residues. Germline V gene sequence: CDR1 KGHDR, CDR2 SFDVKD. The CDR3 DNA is TGTGCCACCAGTGACGCCAGCGGGAGGAACACAGATACGCAGTATTTT. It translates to CATSDASGRNTDTQYF.

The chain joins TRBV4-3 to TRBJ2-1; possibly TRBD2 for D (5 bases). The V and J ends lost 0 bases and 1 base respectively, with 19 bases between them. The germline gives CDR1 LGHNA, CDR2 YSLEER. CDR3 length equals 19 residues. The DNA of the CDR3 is TGCGCCAGCAGCCAAGAAGGGCGTAGGGCGGGTGGGTCCTACAATGAGCAGTTCTTC. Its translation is CASSQEGRRAGGSYNEQFF.

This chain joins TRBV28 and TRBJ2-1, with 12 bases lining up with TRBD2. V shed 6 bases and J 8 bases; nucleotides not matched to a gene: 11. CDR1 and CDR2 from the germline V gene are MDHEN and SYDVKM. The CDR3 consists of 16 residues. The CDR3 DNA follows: TGTGCCAGCAGACTAGCGGGGGGCCGGGACAATCATGAGCAGTTCTTC. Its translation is CASRLAGGRDNHEQFF.

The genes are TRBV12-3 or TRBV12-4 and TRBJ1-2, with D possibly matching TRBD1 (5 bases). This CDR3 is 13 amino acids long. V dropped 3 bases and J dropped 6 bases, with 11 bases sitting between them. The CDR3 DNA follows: TGTGCCAGCAGTTTTGGGGGGTGGAATGGCTACACCTTC. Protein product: CASSFGGWNGYTF.

The CDR3 protein is CASNKGGLTDTQYF. CDR3 coding DNA: TGTGCCAGCAATAAGGGAGGGCTCACAGATACGCAGTATTTT. The chain has TRBV28 and TRBJ2-3; 7 nucleotides match TRBD2. Germline V gene lookup returns CDR1 MDHEN and CDR2 SYDVKM. The J segment lost 2 bases and the V segment lost 7 bases, leaving 6 bases of the junction unmatched. The CDR3 extends over 14 amino acids.

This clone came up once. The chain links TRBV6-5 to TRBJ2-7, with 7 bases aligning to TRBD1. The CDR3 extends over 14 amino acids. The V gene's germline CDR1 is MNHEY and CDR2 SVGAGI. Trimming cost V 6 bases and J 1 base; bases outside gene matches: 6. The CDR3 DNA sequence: TGTGCCAGCAGCTGGACAGGTTCTTCCTACGAGCAGTACTTC. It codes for CASSWTGSSYEQYF.